This record looks at one TCR beta chain sequence and its context. This entry comes from a study of blood T cell repertoires in COVID-19. Looking at the study overall: The United States, Italy and Spain supplied acute and convalescent COVID-19 samples.

CDR3 length: 15 residues. Germline V gene sequence: CDR1 MDHEN, CDR2 SYDVKM. V lost 7 bases to trimming and J lost 0 bases; unmatched junction nucleotides: 6. The authors' processing: It was from reference gene primer amplification that nucleated cell counts were estimated. Sequenced by immunoSEQ multiplex PCR; TCRdb stores in-frame clones only, minus some. V and J calls and clone size are given by that table; D and trimming were obtained from the DNA. The sample lists fewer than 110,000 clones, roughly 83% occurring once. This sequence joins TRBV28 and TRBJ2-4, with 7 bases lining up with TRBD1. The receptor comes from a human donor in a cohort sampled during active COVID-19. Sequencing was carried out using peripheral blood. The CDR3 reads CASKGQTLAKNIQYF. CDR3 DNA sequence: TGTGCCAGCAAGGGACAGACGTTAGCCAAAAACATTCAGTACTTC.